The 14 T cell receptor beta chains in this list originate from one sample, sequenced in a study of blood T cell repertoires in COVID-19. TCRdb's copy holds only in-frame clones and misses some; the assay was immunoSEQ multiplex PCR. The repertoire holds about 160,000 clones, around 85% seen once, with approximately 7% in the top ten. The sequencing input was peripheral blood. The receptors shown here come from a man older than 75 with COVID-19, enrolled during active disease.

The V call is TRBV4-1, the J call TRBJ1-2, with TRBD1 matching over 11 bases. V trimming: 2 bases; J trimming: 2 bases; junction bases outside the gene matches: 4. This CDR3 region has 16 residues. Germline V CDR1 and CDR2: MGHRA, YSYEKL. CDR3 sequence reads: CASSQRTGGANYGYTF. CDR3 coding DNA: TGCGCCAGCAGCCAAAGGACAGGGGGCGCGAACTATGGCTACACCTTC.

The V gene is TRBV24-1, the J gene TRBJ2-2; D uncertain. The CDR3 runs to 13 residues. With 6 bases removed from V and 4 bases from J, the gap between germline ends came to 8 bases. From germline, CDR1 is KGHDR and CDR2 SFDVKD. CDR3 sequence: CATSKWATGELFF. In DNA form, the CDR3 reads TGTGCCACCAGTAAGTGGGCCACCGGGGAGCTGTTTTTT.

This chain uses TRBV3-1 (or the pseudogene TRBV3-2) with TRBJ1-1, with D tentatively TRBD1 (5 bases). V lost 0 bases and J 5 bases, leaving 10 bases between the germline ends. The V gene's germline CDR1 is LGHDT and CDR2 YNNKEL (reference sequence). CDR3 length: 14 residues. For the CDR3, the DNA is TGTGCCAGCAGCCAAGATCACGGGGGAACTGAAGCTTTCTTT. Translation: CASSQDHGGTEAFF.

The CDR3 here is CASKRDRGEKLFF. The CDR3 DNA is TGTGCCAGCAAGAGGGACAGGGGTGAAAAACTGTTTTTT. This rearrangement joins TRBV6-5 to TRBJ1-4; 10 nucleotides line up with TRBD1. Germline values: CDR1 MNHEY, CDR2 SVGAGI. The CDR3 extends over 13 amino acids. V lost 7 bases, J lost 7 bases, and 3 bases stayed unmatched.

The CDR3, as DNA: TGCGCCAGCAGGGACTCAAGCGGCTCACCCCTCCACTTT. This translates into CASRDSSGSPLHF. This chain uses TRBV5-1 with TRBJ1-6; D is unclear. Trimming removed 5 bases at V and 10 bases at J, with 13 bases between. In germline, CDR1 is SGHRS, CDR2 YFSETQ. The CDR3 sequence is 13 residues long.

This clone has just one count. The CDR3 coding sequence is TGTGCCAGCAGCTTACAGGGCAATAGCAATCAGCCCCAGCATTTT. Translation: CASSLQGNSNQPQHF. The genes are TRBV5-8 and TRBJ1-5, with D maybe TRBD1 (6 bases). From germline, CDR1 is SGHTS and CDR2 YDEGEE. V lost 2 bases and J lost 0, with 9 bases in between. The CDR3 extends over 15 amino acids.

The DNA for the CDR3 is TGTGCCAGCAGTTTAGGACAGGGGTTCGGAGAAAAACTGTTTTTT. Residues: CASSLGQGFGEKLFF. This chain joins TRBV27 and TRBJ1-4; 9 bases map to TRBD1. The V gene end was trimmed by 2 bases and the J gene end by 8 bases; junction bases not matched to a gene: 6. Germline CDR1 is MNHEY and CDR2 is SMNVEV (reference sequence). This CDR3 contains 15 residues.

This chain links TRBV6-1 with TRBJ2-2, with D perhaps TRBD1 (5 bases). The length of the CDR3 is 16 residues. Germline CDR1 is MNHNS and CDR2 is SASEGT. Trimming left V 2 bases short and J 7 bases short, with 17 bases between. CDR3 loop: CASSEQPDIRGGELFF. DNA for the CDR3: TGTGCCAGCAGTGAACAGCCTGACATTAGGGGCGGGGAGCTGTTTTTT.

In DNA, the CDR3 is TGTGCCAGCAGCCAAGGCCCCTTCGAGACAGGGGCCACTGAAGCTTTCTTT. It specifies CASSQGPFETGATEAFF. This rearrangement joins TRBV4-2 to TRBJ1-1, with TRBD1 matching over 8 bases. Germline assignment: CDR1 LGHNA and CDR2 YNFKEQ. V trimming: 1 base; J trimming: 4 bases; junction bases outside the gene matches: 11. The CDR3 is made up of 17 amino acids.

This clone was observed a few times. This rearrangement joins TRBV2 to TRBJ1-2, with 9 bases aligning to TRBD1. Germline CDR1 reads SNHLY; CDR2 reads FYNNEI. The trim removed 6 bases at V and 5 bases at J, leaving 4 bases unmatched. The CDR3 is 13 amino acids. Here the CDR3 DNA reads TGTGCCAGCAGAACACAGGGGGCATATGGCTACACCTTC. Translation: CASRTQGAYGYTF.

The chain links TRBV11-3 to TRBJ1-1; TRBD1 is a possible D gene (6 bases). Per the germline V gene, CDR1 is SGHNT and CDR2 is YENEEA. CDR3 length equals 15 residues. Deletions cut 1 base from V and 1 base from J, with 10 bases between. The CDR3 reads CASSLVTGWNTEAFF. The CDR3 bases are TGTGCCAGCAGCTTAGTAACAGGGTGGAACACTGAAGCTTTCTTT.

The chain has TRBV2 and TRBJ2-7; tentative D call: TRBD2 (5 bases). Per germline, CDR1 SNHLY and CDR2 FYNNEI. Trimming stripped 0 bases from V and 3 bases from J, with 9 bases between. This CDR3 has 14 amino acids. This CDR3 is CASSEAADYYEQYF. CDR3 sequence (DNA): TGTGCCAGCAGTGAAGCGGCAGACTACTACGAGCAGTACTTC.

The gene calls are TRBV7-2 and TRBJ1-5, with TRBD1 as a possible D gene (5 bases). The V end lost 5 bases, the J end lost 6 bases, and 11 bases lay between the germline ends. From germline, CDR1 is SGHTA and CDR2 FQGNSA. The CDR3 is made up of 13 amino acids. This CDR3 is CASSVTRVQPQHF. CDR3 DNA sequence: TGTGCCAGCAGCGTGACCAGGGTTCAGCCCCAGCATTTT.

V is TRBV19 and J is TRBJ2-7; 14 positions match TRBD2. Germline values: CDR1 LNHDA, CDR2 SQIVND (reference sequence). V was pared by 5 bases and J by 3 bases, with 3 bases of the junction left unmatched. The CDR3 has 15 residues. DNA for the CDR3: TGTGCCAGTAGTCAAGGACTAGCGGGGGGCTACGAGCAGTACTTC. Translated, it gives CASSQGLAGGYEQYF.